This T cell receptor (beta chain) was found in a study of identical twins. TCRdb processed the 5' RACE reads anew with MiXCR; each CDR3 protein has one entry. In the table there are around 530,000 distinct CDR3 sequences, roughly 15% of which are singletons. The CDR3 has 17 amino acids. Trimming took off 2 bases at V and 0 bases at J, with 14 bases between the two ends. Germline V gene lookup returns CDR1 MDHEN and CDR2 SYDVKM. This clonotype was counted a few times. The target antigen is unknown. Study-level points and caveats: For zero-insertion analyses, partial confounding could come from invariant MAIT and iNKT cells.

Another study also made use of these data, one on yellow fever vaccine responses in identical twins.

The receptor was isolated from a woman younger than 35 in good health. Sequencing used CD4+ T cells sorted from blood. V is TRBV28 and J is TRBJ2-1; D gene uncertain. CDR3 region: CASSLIDTVSSYNEQFF. In DNA form, the CDR3 reads TGTGCCAGCAGTTTAATCGACACAGTAAGCTCCTACAATGAGCAGTTCTTC.